Listed below are T cell receptor beta chains from one sample, sequenced in a study of blood T cell repertoires in COVID-19. Method: immunoSEQ multiplex PCR; TCRdb's copy keeps in-frame clones and lacks some. The sample lists about 200,000 clones; about 86% were seen once. The sample was peripheral blood. These receptors were collected from a woman aged 45-60 years with COVID-19, enrolled during active disease. The CDR3 runs from the conserved cysteine through the conserved F or W. Fields, in order: clone size, D gene, J gene, V gene, CDR3 DNA, CDR3 protein. A D gene is named only where the DNA matches it firmly. Clone size is not always given. Where it is, it says once, few, many or a class for expanded clones.

>NA|TRBD1|TRBJ2-7|TRBV18
TGTGCCAGCTCACCGAAGGACAGGCTCGCGTACGAGCAGTACTTC
CASSPKDRLAYEQYF
>NA|NA|TRBJ2-3|TRBV27
TGTGCCAGCAGTTCCCTGCAGGGGGGCCGGGCAGATACGCAGTATTTT
CASSSLQGGRADTQYF
>NA|TRBD1|TRBJ2-2|TRBV27
TGTGCCAGCAGTTTCGGACAGGCTTTTAACACCGGGGAGCTGTTTTTT
CASSFGQAFNTGELFF
>NA|NA|TRBJ2-1|TRBV5-5
TGTGCCAGCAGCTTAGCTAATGAGCAGTTCTTC
CASSLANEQFF
>NA|NA|TRBJ1-3|TRBV5-1
TGCGCCAGCAGCTTGGATGGGGGGACTATAGGAAACACCATATATTTT
CASSLDGGTIGNTIYF
>once|TRBD1|TRBJ1-2|TRBV5-5
TGTGCCAGCAGCTCCGGGACAGAGTATGGCTACACCTTC
CASSSGTEYGYTF
>NA|TRBD1|TRBJ1-2|TRBV5-6
TGTGCCAGCAGCTTGGCCATGGCAGGGGGCTATGGCTACACCTTC
CASSLAMAGGYGYTF
>once|NA|TRBJ1-1|TRBV5-5
TGTGCCAGCAGCTTTAGCAGGGGCACTGAAGCTTTCTTT
CASSFSRGTEAFF
>NA|NA|TRBJ2-3|TRBV4-2
TGTGCCAGCAGCCCCCGAGCGACTCCGGGGAATCGGGGTACGCAGTATTTT
CASSPRATPGNRGTQYF
>NA|NA|TRBJ2-7|TRBV15
TGTGCCACCAGCAGAGAAAACAGTCTAAATTCCTACGAGCAGTACTTC
CATSRENSLNSYEQYF
>NA|TRBD1|TRBJ2-1|TRBV3-1/TRBV3-2
TGTGCCAGCAGCCAGACAATGACAGGGACCAATGAGCAGTTCTTC
CASSQTMTGTNEQFF
>NA|NA|TRBJ2-6|TRBV7-2
TGTGCCAGCAGCTTAGACGGGGATCCCGGGGCCAACGTCCTGACTTTC
CASSLDGDPGANVLTF
>NA|TRBD2|TRBJ2-6|TRBV28
TGTGCCAGCAATACCTACGGGGGGACCTCTGGGGCCAACGTCCTGACTTTC
CASNTYGGTSGANVLTF
>NA|TRBD2|TRBJ2-1|TRBV7-9
TGTGCCAGCAGCTCCGGGTCAGCGGGGGGTTTTCTAGGAGAGCAGTTCTTC
CASSSGSAGGFLGEQFF
>NA|NA|TRBJ2-5|TRBV13
TGTGCCAGCAGCCGGGAGCCGGCTTTTCAAGAGACCCAGTACTTC
CASSREPAFQETQYF
>NA|NA|TRBJ1-2|TRBV6-5
TGTGCCAGCAAGGGGCCTTCCCCAGGCTACACCTTC
CASKGPSPGYTF
>NA|NA|TRBJ2-5|TRBV5-1
TGCGCCAGCAGCTTGGTGGGCAGTCAAGAGACCCAGTACTTC
CASSLVGSQETQYF
>NA|NA|TRBJ1-3|TRBV29-1
TGCAGCGTTTACGACAGGCTGGGAAACACCATATATTTT
CSVYDRLGNTIYF
>NA|TRBD2|TRBJ2-3|TRBV27
TGTGCCAGCAGTTTAAAACTAGCGGGGGGAAGAGATACGCAGTATTTT
CASSLKLAGGRDTQYF
>NA|TRBD1|TRBJ2-2|TRBV19
TGTGCCAGTAGGGACAGGGGAGGGGCCGGGGAGCTGTTTTTT
CASRDRGGAGELFF
>NA|TRBD2|TRBJ2-1|TRBV6-6
TGTGCCAGCAGTCCCTGGGCCTTAGCGGGGGCTAACAATGAGCAGTTCTTC
CASSPWALAGANNEQFF